This T cell receptor (beta chain) derives from a study of human T cells and chemical hapten exposure. Stated time point: pre-sensitization, week 0. Described treatment: therapeutic diphenylcyclopropenone sensitization with weekly scalp DPC. Study-level results: Having alopecia, the donors may differ immunologically from healthy people.

Individual cDNA molecules received unique molecular identifiers in the library. A single record per CDR3 protein comes from TCRdb applying MiXCR to the RACE reads. The data contain more than 300,000 distinct CDR3 sequences, 4.5% to 5.5% of them singletons. The CDR3 loop spans 14 amino acids. Germline loops: CDR1 MGHDK, CDR2 SYGVNS. Trimming shortened V by 3 bases and J by 7 bases, and 16 bases separated the two germline ends. This clonotype was counted a few times. Its specificity is unknown. The sequenced sample was whole blood, obtained in connection with sensitization to the hapten diphenylcyclopropenone (DPC). The chain employs TRBV25-1 and TRBJ2-7, with TRBD1 as a possible D gene (6 bases). This TCR came from a woman between 18 and 29 years old with alopecia areata. Some clones in this sample may be carry-over from other donors' samples. CDR3 DNA sequence: TGTGCCAGCAGTGAGTCGGGACAAGCTCAAGAGCAGTACTTC. Encoded protein: CASSESGQAQEQYF.